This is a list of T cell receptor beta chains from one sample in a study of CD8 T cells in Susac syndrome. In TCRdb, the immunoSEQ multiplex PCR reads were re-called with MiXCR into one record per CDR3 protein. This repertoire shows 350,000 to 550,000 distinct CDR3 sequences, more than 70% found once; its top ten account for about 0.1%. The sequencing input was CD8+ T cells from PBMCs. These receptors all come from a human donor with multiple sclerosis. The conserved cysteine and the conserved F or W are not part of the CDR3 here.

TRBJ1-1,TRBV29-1,SVAGGGQGIMNTEAF
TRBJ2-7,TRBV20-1,SARQASQRQQY
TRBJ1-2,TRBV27,ASSLWAGRDYGYT
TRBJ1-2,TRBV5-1,ASSLDSRGADYGYT
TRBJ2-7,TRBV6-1,ASPPSGGTYEQY
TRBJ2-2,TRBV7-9,ASSPPSGGAPTGELF
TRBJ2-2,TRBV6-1,ASTSRPGELF
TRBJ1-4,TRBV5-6,ASSPGTGFIEKLF
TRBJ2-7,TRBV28,ASSSSWGTDDSYEQY
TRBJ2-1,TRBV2,ASSDPTGPYNEQF
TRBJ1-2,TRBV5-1,ASSLALDWSGYT
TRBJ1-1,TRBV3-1,ASSLLTGGPGAF
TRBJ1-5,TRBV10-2,ASSEVDSNQPQH
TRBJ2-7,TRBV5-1,ASSWTEGEQY
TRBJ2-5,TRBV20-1,SARGGLAGDIVETQY
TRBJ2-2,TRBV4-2,ASSQLDRTVGTGELF